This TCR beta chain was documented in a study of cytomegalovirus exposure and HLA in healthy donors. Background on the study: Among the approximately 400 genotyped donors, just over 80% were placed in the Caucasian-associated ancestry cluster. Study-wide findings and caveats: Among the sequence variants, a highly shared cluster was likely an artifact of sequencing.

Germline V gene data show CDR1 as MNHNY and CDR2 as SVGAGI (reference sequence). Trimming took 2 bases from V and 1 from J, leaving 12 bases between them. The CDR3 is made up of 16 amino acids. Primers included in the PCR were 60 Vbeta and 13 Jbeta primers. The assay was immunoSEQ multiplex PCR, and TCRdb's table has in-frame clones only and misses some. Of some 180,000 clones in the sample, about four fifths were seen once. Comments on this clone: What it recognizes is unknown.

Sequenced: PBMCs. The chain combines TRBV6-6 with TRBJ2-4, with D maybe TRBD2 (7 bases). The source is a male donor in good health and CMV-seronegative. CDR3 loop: CASSYGGATAKNIQYF. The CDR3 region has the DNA TGTGCCAGCAGTTACGGGGGGGCAACGGCCAAAAACATTCAGTACTTC.